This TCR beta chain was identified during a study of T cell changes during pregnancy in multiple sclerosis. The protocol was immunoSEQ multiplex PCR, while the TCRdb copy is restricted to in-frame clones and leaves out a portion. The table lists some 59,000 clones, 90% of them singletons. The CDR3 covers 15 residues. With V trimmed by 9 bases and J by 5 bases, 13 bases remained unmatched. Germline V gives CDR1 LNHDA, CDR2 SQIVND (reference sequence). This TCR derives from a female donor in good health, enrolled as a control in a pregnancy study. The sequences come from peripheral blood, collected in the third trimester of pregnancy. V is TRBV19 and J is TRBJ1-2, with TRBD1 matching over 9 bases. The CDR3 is CASTDRGANGYGYTF. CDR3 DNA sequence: TGTGCCAGCACGGACAGGGGCGCTAATGGATATGGCTACACCTTC.